The 23 T cell receptor beta chains below come from one sample, sequenced in a study of identical twins. TCRdb re-called the 5' RACE reads through MiXCR, storing one row per CDR3 protein. The data contain more than 600,000 distinct CDR3 sequences, around a sixth of them seen just once; the ten biggest clones take up about 12%. The same specimen was also included in a second study, on T cells expressing NK-cell markers.

The sequencing input was PBMCs. The receptors were sampled from a woman aged 18-35 years in good health.

This clonotype occurred a few times. This chain connects TRBV21-1 to TRBJ1-1. TRBV21-1 is reported as a pseudogene. There are 12 residues in the CDR3. Here the CDR3 reads CASMAGYTEAFF. CDR3 DNA sequence: TGTGCCAGCATGGCGGGGTATACTGAAGCTTTCTTT.

CDR3 nucleotides: TGTGCCAGCAGTGGTGGACAGGGACGTGGCTACACCTTC. This encodes CASSGGQGRGYTF. This chain links TRBV12-3 or TRBV12-4 with TRBJ1-2, with 8 bases matching TRBD1. V lost 5 bases and J lost 7; bases outside the gene matches: 6. The CDR3 covers 13 residues.

This clonotype was seen only a few times. V gene TRBV7-9 combines with J gene TRBJ1-5, with 7 bases fitting TRBD1. This CDR3 has 15 amino acids. CDR1 and CDR2 from the germline V gene are SEHNR and FQNEAQ (reference sequence). V was pared by 5 bases and J by 0 bases, with 4 bases of the junction left unmatched. The CDR3 sequence is CASSPWDSSNQPQHF. The CDR3 coding sequence is TGTGCCAGCAGCCCCTGGGACAGTAGCAATCAGCCCCAGCATTTT.

The chain joins TRBV11-2 to TRBJ2-1; D ambiguous. The ends were cut back, 10 bases at V and 5 bases at J, with 15 bases in the middle. CDR3 length equals 13 residues. Germline V lookup: CDR1 SGHAT, CDR2 FQNNGV. The CDR3 loop reads CATRRPQHNEQFF. The CDR3 bases are TGTGCCACCAGACGCCCACAACACAATGAGCAGTTCTTC.

As DNA, the CDR3 is TGTGCCAGCAGTCAAACTCCGGGACAGGGATCCACCGGGGAGCTGTTTTTT. It is translated as CASSQTPGQGSTGELFF. The J gene is TRBJ2-2, the V gene TRBV12-3 or TRBV12-4; 9 bases align to TRBD1. The V segment lost 5 bases and the J segment 4 bases; nucleotides outside the gene matches: 11. This CDR3 contains 17 residues.

There are a few counts of this clonotype. The CDR3 region has the DNA TGTGCCTGGAGGGTTCGCGGGAGCGGAGAAAACATTCAGTACTTC. Protein sequence: CAWRVRGSGENIQYF. The chain uses TRBV30 and TRBJ2-4; TRBD2 matches at 7 bases. V shed 3 bases and J 5 bases; nucleotides not matched to a gene: 10. Germline V gene lookup returns CDR1 GTSNPN and CDR2 SVGIG (reference sequence). The CDR3 length is 15 residues.

V usage is TRBV20-1 and J usage is TRBJ1-2; D is uncertain. This CDR3 region has 12 residues. Germline loops: CDR1 DFQATT, CDR2 SNEGSKA (reference sequence). V lost 1 base and J lost 8, with 11 bases in between. In nucleotides, the CDR3 is TGCAGTGCTAGAGCACCAGGCGGAGGCTACACCTTC. Encoded protein: CSARAPGGGYTF.

The V call is TRBV2, the J call TRBJ2-1; either TRBD1 or TRBD2 may fit D (6 bases each). This CDR3 spans 11 amino acids. CDR1 SNHLY and CDR2 FYNNEI come from the germline V gene. V lost 6 bases, J lost 11 bases, and 11 bases lay in between. In nucleotides, the CDR3 is TGTGCCAGCAGAGGGGGACTGCAGCAGTTCTTC. Encoded protein: CASRGGLQQFF.

The chain joins TRBV20-1 to TRBJ2-1; TRBD2 matches 12 bases. Germline CDR1 and CDR2: DFQATT and SNEGSKA (reference sequence). Trimming removed 5 bases from V and 4 bases from J; junction bases left unmatched: 12. The CDR3 is 17 residues long. CDR3 sequence (DNA): TGCAGTGCTCCTATCGCTGGACTAGCGGGATTGTACAATGAGCAGTTCTTC. Residues: CSAPIAGLAGLYNEQFF.

The gene calls are TRBV29-1 and TRBJ2-3; no clear D. V lost 4 bases, J lost 2 bases, and 10 bases lay in between. This CDR3 is built from 13 residues. CDR1 and CDR2 from the germline V gene are SQVTM and ANQGSEA. CDR3 protein: CSVVLLTTDTQYF. CDR3 in DNA: TGCAGCGTTGTATTATTAACCACAGATACGCAGTATTTT.

This clonotype appeared a single time. This chain uses TRBV27 with TRBJ2-1, with 11 bases aligning to TRBD2. The CDR3 is made up of 15 amino acids. The V gene end was trimmed by 1 base and the J gene end by 7 bases; junction bases not matched to a gene: 3. CDR1 and CDR2 (germline): MNHEY, SMNVEV (reference sequence). As DNA, the CDR3 is TGTGCCAGCAGTTTATTAGCGGGAGGGATGAATGAGCAGTTCTTC. Protein product: CASSLLAGGMNEQFF.

The chain employs TRBV20-1 and TRBJ2-1; 10 nucleotides match TRBD2. The CDR3 totals 15 residues. J was trimmed by 7 bases and V by 4 bases; bases with no gene match: 10. Germline-derived CDR1 and CDR2 are DFQATT and SNEGSKA (reference sequence). CDR3 DNA sequence: TGCAGTGCTACCAAGCGGGAGGGCCCGAGGAATGAGCAGTTCTTC. It translates to CSATKREGPRNEQFF.

The J gene is TRBJ2-5, the V gene TRBV20-1; 8 bases line up with TRBD1. This CDR3 is built from 14 residues. The germline CDR1 and CDR2 sequences are DFQATT and SNEGSKA (reference sequence). Trimming at V came to 6 bases and at J to 4 bases, leaving 10 bases not matched to a gene. CDR3 region: CSASTGDFGETQYF. The CDR3 nucleotides are TGCAGTGCCTCGACAGGGGATTTTGGAGAGACCCAGTACTTC.

This clonotype has just a few counts. The V call is TRBV7-2, the J call TRBJ1-2; D uncertain. This CDR3 has 13 amino acids. The V end was cut by 4 bases, the J end by 5 bases, with 11 bases between. Germline CDR1 is SGHTA and CDR2 is FQGNSA. The DNA of the CDR3 is TGTGCCAGCAGCTCACCGTGGGGTTATGGCTACACCTTC. Translation gives CASSSPWGYGYTF.

The genes are TRBV6-6 and TRBJ2-7; D gene ambiguous. Trimming took 5 bases from V and 5 from J, leaving 10 bases between them. Germline V CDR1 and CDR2: MNHNY, SVGAGI (reference sequence). The CDR3 is 12 residues long. This chain's CDR3 is CASSNPEDEQYF. CDR3 DNA: TGTGCCAGCAGTAACCCCGAGGACGAGCAGTACTTC.

The chain recombines TRBV30 with TRBJ1-5; D not certain. V shed 4 bases and J shed 0 bases, with 7 bases lying between them. CDR1 is GTSNPN, CDR2 SVGIG, per germline (reference sequence). There are 13 residues in the CDR3. The CDR3 protein is CAWKKDSNQPQHF. The DNA of the CDR3 is TGTGCCTGGAAGAAGGATAGCAATCAGCCCCAGCATTTT.

The chain links TRBV20-1 to TRBJ2-7, with 12 bases matching TRBD2. CDR3 length: 13 residues. Germline CDR1 is DFQATT and CDR2 is SNEGSKA (reference sequence). V lost 5 bases and J lost 4; bases outside the gene matches: 3. This CDR3 reads CSALTSGRYEQYF. For the CDR3, the DNA is TGCAGTGCTCTAACTAGCGGGAGGTACGAGCAGTACTTC.

This clonotype was seen a few times. This CDR3 is CASSRGGVLNYNEQFF. The CDR3 coding sequence is TGCGCCAGCAGCAGGGGGGGGGTCCTCAATTACAATGAGCAGTTCTTC. The chain has TRBV5-1 and TRBJ2-1; possible D gene TRBD2, 7 bases. The length of the CDR3 is 16 residues. Germline CDR1 SGHRS, CDR2 YFSETQ. V lost 4 bases to trimming and J lost 4 bases, with 18 bases between them.

This chain uses TRBV27 with TRBJ2-7; D unresolved. Trimming cost V 5 bases and J 5 bases, with 16 bases left between them. CDR1 is MNHEY, CDR2 SMNVEV, per germline (reference sequence). The CDR3 spans 14 residues. In DNA, the CDR3 is TGTGCCAGCAGTATACAGACTTCAGAGGACGAGCAGTACTTC. Translating it yields CASSIQTSEDEQYF.

This clonotype was recorded a few times. The J gene is TRBJ1-1, the V gene TRBV20-1, with TRBD1 as a possible D gene (5 bases). Trimming pared 0 bases from V and 1 base from J, leaving 9 bases between. The CDR3 loop spans 14 amino acids. CDR1 and CDR2 (germline): DFQATT, SNEGSKA (reference sequence). In nucleotides, the CDR3 is TGCAGTGCTAGAGATGGGGGGAAGAACACTGAAGCTTTCTTT. This translates into CSARDGGKNTEAFF.

This clonotype was detected once. The J gene is TRBJ2-7, the V gene TRBV7-2; D might be TRBD2 (6 bases). This CDR3 region has 16 residues. Germline V CDR1 and CDR2: SGHTA, FQGNSA. Trimming pared 3 bases from V and 0 bases from J, leaving 15 bases between. The CDR3 sequence is CASSFQRDFSSYEQYF. In DNA, the CDR3 is TGTGCCAGCAGCTTTCAACGGGACTTCAGCTCCTACGAGCAGTACTTC.

This clonotype has only a few counts. The V and J genes are TRBV6-1 and TRBJ1-3; D is undetermined. Germline loops: CDR1 MNHNS, CDR2 SASEGT. V lost 7 bases and J 1 base, leaving 11 bases between the germline ends. The CDR3 has 14 residues. The CDR3 loop is CASKSWYSGNTIYF. The DNA for the CDR3 is TGTGCCAGCAAATCCTGGTATTCTGGAAACACCATATATTTT.

This chain joins TRBV7-9 and TRBJ2-5; D is perhaps TRBD1 (5 bases). Germline-derived CDR1 and CDR2 are SEHNR and FQNEAQ (reference sequence). Between the trimmed V and J ends, which lost 8 bases and 5 bases, there was a span of 15 bases. CDR3 length: 13 residues. This CDR3 is CASVRRVGETQYF. The CDR3 region has the DNA TGTGCCAGCGTACGCAGGGTTGGGGAGACCCAGTACTTC.